A single sample is the source of the 28 T cell receptor beta chains below, sequenced in a study of blood T cells in healthy people across ages. A J-beta primer mix and a sample-barcoded 5' primer were used in a second PCR of roughly 7 to 12 cycles. TCRdb called the 5' RACE reads again in MiXCR, with one record for every CDR3 protein. The top ten clones hold 0.65% to 0.95% of a sample with around 1,000,000 distinct CDR3 sequences, approximately 26% of them seen once. This sample was also put to use in a study of T cells of mothers and their children.

Sequenced sample: blood. These receptors were taken from a girl aged 2 to 9 in good health.

The V and J genes are TRBV27 and TRBJ2-7; 10 bases are a match to TRBD2. In germline, CDR1 is MNHEY, CDR2 SMNVEV (reference sequence). This CDR3 has 16 residues. V lost 4 bases and J lost 7; bases outside the gene matches: 13. CDR3 sequence reads: CASSSLAGAELGEQYF. CDR3 DNA sequence: TGTGCCAGCAGTTCCCTAGCGGGGGCGGAGTTGGGTGAGCAGTACTTC.

J is TRBJ2-2 and V is TRBV2; 12 bases map to TRBD1. Germline assignment: CDR1 SNHLY and CDR2 FYNNEI. The CDR3 is made up of 17 amino acids. V lost 5 bases to trimming and J lost 9 bases; unmatched junction nucleotides: 13. In DNA form, the CDR3 reads TGTGCCAGCAGTCGCCCCGGGACAGGGGGCGCGATGTGGGAGCTGTTTTTT. Protein product: CASSRPGTGGAMWELFF.

DNA of the CDR3: TGCGCCAGCAGCCAAGTAAGGTCGGGGCTGAACACTGAAGCTTTCTTT. Its protein is CASSQVRSGLNTEAFF. V gene TRBV4-3 combines with J gene TRBJ1-1, with D possibly TRBD1 on 5 matching bases. CDR1 is LGHNA, CDR2 YSLEER, per germline. Trimming removed 1 base from V and 0 bases from J, with 12 bases in between. The CDR3 spans 16 residues.

The chain combines TRBV3-1 with TRBJ2-1; no firm D call. The CDR3 runs to 15 residues. V gave up 3 bases and J gave up 6 bases, with 15 bases separating them. CDR1 is LGHDT and CDR2 is YNNKEL in the germline V gene (reference sequence). The CDR3 DNA reads TGTGCCAGCAGCCACAACTCCCTTTCGAGCAATGAGCAGTTCTTC. This codes for CASSHNSLSSNEQFF.

This clonotype was detected a few times. The junction departs from the called germline gene at one end, perhaps through a read error. This rearrangement joins TRBV7-7 to TRBJ2-5; 13 bases match TRBD2. The CDR3 runs 14 residues. The germline gives CDR1 SSHAT, CDR2 FNYEAQ (reference sequence). DNA of the CDR3: TGTGCTAGCAACGGACTAGCGGGGGTAGAGACCCAGTACTTC. This sequence encodes CASNGLAGVETQYF.

V gene TRBV12-3 or TRBV12-4 combines with J gene TRBJ2-7, with D perhaps matching TRBD2 (6 bases). This CDR3 contains 13 residues. The V end lost 3 bases, the J end lost 6 bases, and 12 bases lay between the germline ends. CDR3 in amino acids: CASSLRRAAEQYF. For the CDR3, the DNA is TGTGCCAGCAGTTTGAGGAGGGCCGCCGAGCAGTACTTC.

The rearrangement links TRBV6-5 to TRBJ2-7; 7 bases line up with TRBD1. This CDR3 contains 13 residues. Germline assignment: CDR1 MNHEY and CDR2 SVGAGI. With V trimmed by 6 bases and J by 6 bases, 8 bases remained unmatched. CDR3 residues: CASSQTGSSEQYV. CDR3 nucleotide sequence: TGTGCCAGCAGCCAGACAGGGTCTTCCGAGCAGTACGTC.

Only a few counts were recorded for this clonotype. This chain uses TRBV9 with TRBJ2-2; no clear D. Trimming cost V 0 bases and J 5 bases, with 11 bases left between them. This CDR3 comprises 15 residues. Germline CDR1 SGDLS, CDR2 YYNGEE. The CDR3 DNA sequence: TGTGCCAGCAGCGTAGAGGGTGGTGGGACCGGGGAGCTGTTTTTT. This gives the protein CASSVEGGGTGELFF.

The chain couples TRBV29-1 to TRBJ2-5; D remains unclear. The J call is uncertain, as TRBJ2-7 better fits the DNA end. CDR1 and CDR2 from the germline V gene are SQVTM and ANQGSEA. This CDR3 has 14 amino acids. The CDR3 nucleotides read TGCAGCGCGGTATCGCCTGTCCCCTACTACGAGCAGTACTTC. Translating gives CSAVSPVPYYEQYF.

This clonotype was seen a handful of times. A much larger clone differs from this one at a single base, so this may be a read error. In nucleotides, the CDR3 is TGTGCTAGCGGCGGCGGGGGGGGGAATGAGCAGTTCTTC. Protein product: CASGGGGGNEQFF. The gene calls are TRBV7-7 and TRBJ2-1, with 9 nucleotides matching TRBD2. Germline V gene data show CDR1 as SSHAT and CDR2 as FNYEAQ (reference sequence). The CDR3 runs to 13 residues.

The chain combines TRBV6-6 with TRBJ1-2; no clear D gene. V was trimmed by 4 bases and J by 2 bases, leaving 5 bases between them. Germline V gene lookup returns CDR1 MNHNY and CDR2 SVGAGI (reference sequence). This CDR3 comprises 12 residues. The CDR3 reads CASSWPNYGYTF. The CDR3 nucleotides read TGTGCCAGCAGTTGGCCGAACTATGGCTACACCTTC.

This clonotype was counted a few times. The rearrangement links TRBV12-3 or TRBV12-4 to TRBJ1-1; D is uncertain. V dropped 6 bases and J dropped 2 bases, with 13 bases sitting between them. This CDR3 contains 14 residues. The CDR3 loop reads CASSVAFPNTEAFF. The CDR3, as DNA: TGTGCCAGCAGCGTGGCCTTCCCCAACACTGAAGCTTTCTTT.

The V and J genes are TRBV12-5 and TRBJ2-1; D is uncertain. V gave up 0 bases and J gave up 8 bases, with 8 bases separating them. Germline V gene sequence: CDR1 LGHNT, CDR2 FRNRAP. The CDR3 spans 13 residues. The CDR3 sequence: CASGLVFVDEQFF. In DNA form, the CDR3 reads TGTGCTAGTGGTTTGGTGTTTGTGGATGAGCAGTTCTTC.

This chain joins TRBV13 and TRBJ2-5; TRBD1 is a possible D gene (6 bases). The germline V gene encodes CDR1 PRHDT and CDR2 FYEKMQ (reference sequence). The CDR3 loop spans 16 amino acids. V lost 4 bases and J 2 bases, leaving 17 bases between the germline ends. CDR3 amino acids: CASSSFREGTQETQYF. The CDR3 bases are TGTGCCAGCAGCTCTTTCCGTGAAGGGACACAAGAGACCCAGTACTTC.

This rearrangement joins TRBV12-3 or TRBV12-4 to TRBJ1-6; D gene uncertain. The CDR3 is 14 residues long. V was pared by 6 bases and J by 0 bases, with 6 bases between. CDR3 nucleotide sequence: TGTGCCAGCAGACTCAGCTCCTATAATTCACCCCTCCACTTT. Its protein product is CASRLSSYNSPLHF.

This clonotype has only a few counts. The rearrangement joins TRBV6-5 to TRBJ1-2, with D tentatively TRBD1 (6 bases). The CDR3 is made up of 16 amino acids. V was pared by 4 bases and J by 5 bases, with 20 bases between. Germline-derived CDR1 and CDR2 are MNHEY and SVGAGI. CDR3 nucleotide sequence: TGTGCCAGCAGTTCCACCGTCTCAGGGGCACCTTATGGCTACACCTTC. Translation gives CASSSTVSGAPYGYTF.

The rearrangement links TRBV7-2 to TRBJ1-4; perhaps TRBD1 as D (5 bases). Germline CDR1 SGHTA, CDR2 FQGNSA. The V end lost 5 bases, the J end lost 7 bases, and 17 bases lay between the germline ends. The CDR3 consists of 15 residues. The CDR3 reads CASSAHRGTGEKLFF. DNA of the CDR3: TGTGCCAGCAGCGCCCACCGGGGGACTGGTGAAAAACTGTTTTTT.

The rearrangement joins TRBV12-3 or TRBV12-4 to TRBJ1-1, with D perhaps TRBD1 (5 bases). The length of the CDR3 is 13 residues. V gave up 6 bases and J gave up 6 bases, with 14 bases separating them. The CDR3 protein is CASSRDSYAEAFF. The CDR3 nucleotides are TGTGCCAGCAGCAGAGACAGTTACGCTGAAGCTTTCTTT.

The chain combines TRBV12-3 or TRBV12-4 with TRBJ1-4, with 8 bases aligning to TRBD1. The V segment lost 5 bases and the J segment 6 bases; nucleotides outside the gene matches: 8. This CDR3 contains 15 residues. CDR3 DNA: TGTGCCAGCAGTCGGACAGGGAGACTAGATGAAAAACTGTTTTTT. This encodes CASSRTGRLDEKLFF.

There are a few counts of this clonotype. Mismatch with germline at one junction end may stem from a read error. The chain couples TRBV7-7 to TRBJ2-5; possible D gene TRBD1, 6 bases. The CDR3 consists of 14 residues. Germline V gives CDR1 SSHAT, CDR2 FNYEAQ (reference sequence). This CDR3 is CASSQGMSVETQYF. In nucleotides, the CDR3 is TGTGCTAGCAGTCAGGGGATGTCGGTCGAGACCCAGTACTTC.

There are a few counts of this clonotype. The chain has TRBV20-1 and TRBJ2-1; D may be TRBD1 (6 bases). Deletions cut 0 bases from V and 7 bases from J, with 13 bases between. The CDR3 length is 14 residues. From germline, CDR1 is DFQATT and CDR2 SNEGSKA (reference sequence). The CDR3 region has the DNA TGCAGTGCTAGAGATACAGGGATAGTGAATGAGCAGTTCTTC. Protein product: CSARDTGIVNEQFF.

This chain uses TRBV27 with TRBJ2-5, with a possible D match to TRBD2 (5 bases). Germline lookup yields CDR1 MNHEY and CDR2 SMNVEV (reference sequence). CDR3 size: 19 residues. Trimming left V 4 bases short and J 4 bases short, with 28 bases between. CDR3 region: CASSSLFGDRLSDSETQYF. CDR3 in DNA: TGTGCCAGCAGTTCCTTATTCGGGGATAGACTATCCGATTCAGAGACCCAGTACTTC.

The J gene is TRBJ2-1, the V gene TRBV6-2 or TRBV6-3; D not resolved. V lost 2 bases and J 6 bases, leaving 11 bases between the germline ends. Germline CDR1 is MNHEY and CDR2 is SVGEGT. The CDR3 runs to 14 residues. The CDR3, as DNA: TGTGCCAGCAGTTACCAGCCTAGTGCCAATGAGCAGTTCTTC. This encodes CASSYQPSANEQFF.

The chain employs TRBV20-1 and TRBJ2-5; D unresolved. There are 9 residues in the CDR3. V lost 4 bases to trimming and J lost 3 bases, with 0 bases between them. The germline V gene encodes CDR1 DFQATT and CDR2 SNEGSKA (reference sequence). The chain's CDR3 is CSAKETQYF. The CDR3 region has the DNA TGCAGTGCTAAAGAGACCCAGTACTTC.

This clonotype turned up a few times. The rearrangement uses TRBV2 and TRBJ2-7; the D gene is possibly TRBD1 (5 bases). Germline lookup yields CDR1 SNHLY and CDR2 FYNNEI. Trimming cost V 1 base and J 7 bases, with 11 bases left between them. The CDR3 is 13 amino acids. CDR3 loop: CASSEVGLGEQYF. CDR3 DNA sequence: TGTGCCAGCAGTGAAGTGGGGCTGGGGGAGCAGTACTTC.

This clonotype occurred a few times. The rearrangement uses TRBV29-1 and TRBJ1-2, with 12 bases that match TRBD1. The J segment lost 4 bases and the V segment lost 6 bases, leaving 9 bases of the junction unmatched. The CDR3 sequence is 15 residues long. Per the germline V gene, CDR1 is SQVTM and CDR2 is ANQGSEA. In DNA form, the CDR3 reads TGCAGCGTGGGGACAGGGGGCCTGGTACCCTATGGCTACACCTTC. Translation gives CSVGTGGLVPYGYTF. The full variable domain, rest sourced from reference TRBV29-1 and TRBJ1-2, is SAVISQKPSRDICQRGTSLTIQCQVDSQVTMMFWYRQQPGQSLTLIATANQGSEATYESGFVIDKFPISRPNLTFSTLTVSNMSPEDSSIYLCSVGTGGLVPYGYTFGSGTRLTVV.

The table lists this clonotype with a few counts. The chain is built from TRBV4-3 and TRBJ1-3; 7 bases are a match to TRBD1. CDR3 length: 15 residues. The V segment lost 1 base and the J segment 8 bases; nucleotides outside the gene matches: 8. Germline CDR1 and CDR2: LGHNA and YSLEER. CDR3 sequence reads: CASSQGTGVKDTIYF. The CDR3 DNA reads TGCGCCAGCAGCCAAGGTACAGGGGTAAAGGACACCATATATTTT.

This clonotype occurred a few times. The chain joins TRBV20-1 to TRBJ2-5; 9 nucleotides agree with TRBD2. Germline loops: CDR1 DFQATT, CDR2 SNEGSKA (reference sequence). Losses at the gene ends were 5 bases for V and 0 bases for J; bases not matched to a gene: 4. CDR3 length: 14 residues. CDR3 region: CSALAGDYQETQYF. The CDR3 coding sequence is TGCAGTGCTTTAGCGGGGGATTACCAAGAGACCCAGTACTTC.